Listed here are 29 T cell receptor beta chains from one sample, sequenced in a study of regulatory T cells in long-lasting Graves disease. Building the TCR beta libraries relied on iRepertoire HTBI primers, and CDR3 regions underwent Arm-PCR. TCRdb re-called the multiplex PCR reads with MiXCR, one entry per CDR3 protein. The sample holds about 310,000 distinct CDR3 sequences; around 21% are singletons and the top ten take 56%. Time point described: persistent/refractory GD, antithyroid drugs over 5 years with positive TRAb. With RNA extracted from PBMCs as input, the TCR library was made. Sequenced material: peripheral blood mononuclear cells (PBMCs), taken when the disease was refractory, from a patient treated with antithyroid drugs. The origin of the receptors is a female donor with Graves disease.

This clonotype was detected only a few times. This rearrangement joins TRBV4-3 to TRBJ2-5; 9 bases agree with TRBD2. CDR1 and CDR2 from the germline V gene are LGHNA and YSLEER. Unmatched junction bases numbered 11, after V lost 4 bases and J lost 5 bases. There are 16 residues in the CDR3. The CDR3 DNA reads as TGCGCCAGCAGCCTAATGGAGGGTAGCGGGAGTGAGACCCAGTACTTC. Its protein is CASSLMEGSGSETQYF.

At least ten counts were recorded for this clonotype. The V gene is TRBV15, the J gene TRBJ2-1; 11 bases are a match to TRBD2. V trimming: 8 bases; J trimming: 3 bases; junction bases outside the gene matches: 3. Per the germline V gene, CDR1 is LNHNV and CDR2 is YYDKDF (reference sequence). The CDR3 totals 14 residues. CDR3 residues: CATETSGNYNEQFF. The CDR3 nucleotides read TGTGCCACCGAGACTAGCGGGAACTACAATGAGCAGTTCTTC.

To note about this clonotype: A much larger clone lies one base from this, so it may be a read error. The chain recombines TRBV28 with TRBJ1-2; TRBD1 might be the D (6 bases). The germline V gene has CDR1 MDHEN and CDR2 SYDVKM. V was clipped by 3 bases and J by 4 bases, with 15 bases between them. The CDR3 consists of 15 residues. The CDR3: CASSFPDRPGYGYTF. The CDR3, as DNA: TGTGCCAGCAGTTTTCCGGACAGACCAGGCTATGGCTACACCTTC.

This clonotype was detected ten times or more. This sequence joins TRBV28 and TRBJ1-1; D gene ambiguous. The V gene lost 6 bases and the J gene lost 8 bases, with 10 bases spanning the gap. The CDR3 runs 11 residues. From germline, CDR1 is MDHEN and CDR2 SYDVKM. This CDR3 is CASSSSPEAFF. The CDR3, as DNA: TGTGCCAGCAGCTCCTCCCCCGAAGCTTTCTTT.

The gene calls are TRBV18 and TRBJ1-2; TRBD1 matches 7 bases. The germline gives CDR1 KGHSH, CDR2 LQKENI. CDR3 length equals 17 residues. The V segment lost 3 bases and the J segment 0 bases; nucleotides outside the gene matches: 10. DNA of the CDR3: TGTGCCAGCTCACCTCTCGACAGGGACAGTACTAACTATGGCTACACCTTC. This translates into CASSPLDRDSTNYGYTF.

V gene TRBV7-3 combines with J gene TRBJ2-7, with 9 nucleotides matching TRBD1. Germline trimming cut 3 bases from V and 2 bases from J; bases unmatched to any gene: 11. Per germline, CDR1 SGHTA and CDR2 FQGTGA. The length of the CDR3 is 17 residues. This CDR3 reads CASSFGPPGQGPYEQYF. The DNA for the CDR3 is TGTGCCAGCAGCTTTGGTCCCCCGGGACAGGGTCCCTACGAGCAGTACTTC.

This chain joins TRBV6-1 and TRBJ2-1, with D perhaps matching TRBD2 (5 bases). Trimming took off 5 bases at V and 3 bases at J, with 11 bases between the two ends. Looked up from germline, CDR1 is MNHNS and CDR2 is SASEGT. CDR3 length: 14 residues. Written as DNA, the CDR3 is TGTGCCAGCAGTAGAGCGGATTTCTACAATGAGCAGTTCTTC. Its translation: CASSRADFYNEQFF.

This clonotype showed up many times. The chain links TRBV28 to TRBJ1-5, with a weak D call TRBD1 (5 bases). Trimming removed 6 bases at V and 2 bases at J, with 20 bases between. In germline, CDR1 is MDHEN, CDR2 SYDVKM. This CDR3 comprises 17 residues. The DNA of the CDR3 is TGTGCCAGCAGCCGTTCCCCCCTCGTGGGGGGCAATCAGCCCCAGCATTTT. Translation gives CASSRSPLVGGNQPQHF.

This clonotype has only a few counts. The gene calls are TRBV20-1 and TRBJ1-4; D not certain. Germline assignment: CDR1 DFQATT and CDR2 SNEGSKA (reference sequence). This CDR3 has 13 amino acids. Trimming stripped 3 bases from V and 7 bases from J, with 12 bases between. The CDR3 is CSASPVGIEKLFF. CDR3 nucleotides: TGCAGTGCTAGTCCAGTGGGGATTGAAAAACTGTTTTTT.

This clonotype was seen a handful of times. V is TRBV7-2 and J is TRBJ1-2, with D possibly being TRBD1 (5 bases). Germline CDR1 reads SGHTA; CDR2 reads FQGNSA. With 7 bases removed from V and 7 bases from J, the gap between germline ends came to 13 bases. The CDR3 is 12 residues long. The CDR3 DNA sequence: TGTGCCAGCACTGTGGGACTCACTGGCTACACCTTC. Translating it yields CASTVGLTGYTF.

The chain joins TRBV20-1 to TRBJ2-1; 13 positions match TRBD2. Germline CDR1 reads DFQATT; CDR2 reads SNEGSKA (reference sequence). The CDR3 contains 16 residues. CDR3 region: CGRTSGSSQTYNEQFF. Here the CDR3 DNA reads TGCGGAAGGACTAGCGGGAGCTCGCAAACCTACAATGAGCAGTTCTTC.

This clonotype was seen a handful of times. The rearrangement uses TRBV18 and TRBJ1-4; no clear D gene. With 2 bases removed from V and 4 bases from J, the gap between germline ends came to 8 bases. Germline V gene lookup returns CDR1 KGHSH and CDR2 LQKENI. The CDR3 consists of 14 residues. The CDR3 coding sequence is TGTGCCAGCTCACCAAGGGCTCTTAATGAAAAACTGTTTTTT. Its translation: CASSPRALNEKLFF.

This clonotype was picked up many times. The chain uses TRBV6-5 and TRBJ2-7, with D uncertain. The germline V and J ends were trimmed by 1 base and 0 bases, with 10 bases remaining between them. The germline V gene has CDR1 MNHEY and CDR2 SVGAGI. This CDR3 contains 15 residues. DNA for the CDR3: TGTGCCAGCAGTTACTTGGCTACCAGCTCCTACGAGCAGTACTTC. It is translated as CASSYLATSSYEQYF.

Notes on this clonotype: A much larger clone lies a single base off, so this may be a read error. The chain carries TRBV20-1 and TRBJ2-4, with D unresolved. The CDR3 totals 13 residues. From germline, CDR1 is DFQATT and CDR2 SNEGSKA (reference sequence). DNA of the CDR3: TGCAGTGCGCGACCAGGAGCCAGAAACATTCAGTACTTC. Translating gives CSARPGARNIQYF.

This clonotype was counted many times. The chain links TRBV28 to TRBJ1-1, with D tentatively TRBD1 (5 bases). V was shortened by 7 bases and J by 2 bases, with 17 bases between the two germline ends. The germline gives CDR1 MDHEN, CDR2 SYDVKM. This CDR3 has 15 amino acids. The CDR3 reads CASKTADRDNTEAFF. The CDR3 coding sequence is TGTGCCAGCAAGACGGCTGACAGAGACAACACTGAAGCTTTCTTT. The complete variable domain, with remaining parts taken from reference TRBV28 and TRBJ1-1, reads DVKVTQSSRYLVKRTGEKVFLECVQDMDHENMFWYRQDPGLGLRLIYFSYDVKMKEKGDIPEGYSVSREKKERFSLILESASTNQTSMYLCASKTADRDNTEAFFGQGTRLTVV.

This clonotype was observed a handful of times. V is TRBV6-6 and J is TRBJ1-5; D uncertain. CDR3 length: 15 amino acids. Deletions cut 0 bases from V and 6 bases from J, with 12 bases between. The germline CDR1 and CDR2 sequences are MNHNY and SVGAGI (reference sequence). The CDR3 DNA reads as TGTGCCAGCAGTTACTCGAGTACGGTCGGTCAGCCCCAGCATTTT. Protein product: CASSYSSTVGQPQHF.

For this clonotype: A read error may be the cause here, since a much bigger clone is one base away. The J gene is TRBJ2-2, the V gene TRBV6-2 or TRBV6-3, with 9 bases identical to TRBD2. CDR3 length equals 16 residues. Per germline, CDR1 MNHEY and CDR2 SVGEGT. CDR3 in DNA: TGTGCCAGCAGTTACGGGCCTGTAGCGGGGGACGGGGAGCTGCTTTTT. It specifies CASSYGPVAGDGELLF.

V and J are TRBV5-5 and TRBJ2-7, with unresolved D. The CDR3 runs 12 residues. Germline-derived CDR1 and CDR2 are SGHKS and YYEKEE (reference sequence). V was pared by 1 base and J by 5 bases, with 7 bases between. DNA for the CDR3: TGTGCCAGCAGCTTGCATGGAAACGAGCAGTACTTC. This codes for CASSLHGNEQYF.

The CDR3 DNA sequence: TGTGCCAGCAGCTTAAGGCCGCCGGGGGCGCGATCTGGGGCCAACGTCCTGACTTTC. The encoded protein is CASSLRPPGARSGANVLTF. The chain has TRBV7-6 and TRBJ2-6, with D perhaps matching TRBD1 or TRBD2 (6 bases each). The V gene's germline CDR1 is SGHVS and CDR2 FNYEAQ. The length of the CDR3 is 19 residues. Trimming took 2 bases from V and 1 from J, leaving 18 bases between them.

In regard to this clonotype: A far larger clone is a single base away, which makes a read error likely. This chain links TRBV6-2 or TRBV6-3 with TRBJ1-1, with D maybe TRBD1 (6 bases). V was trimmed by 3 bases and J by 4 bases, leaving 12 bases between them. The V gene's germline CDR1 is MNHEY and CDR2 SVGEGT. The CDR3 is 14 residues long. The CDR3 region has the DNA TGTGCCAGCAGTTATCAGGGGCGGATCACTGAAGCTTTCTTT. As protein: CASSYQGRITEAFF.

J is TRBJ2-7 and V is TRBV28; the D gene is possibly TRBD2 (6 bases). The CDR3 is made up of 20 amino acids. Germline assignment: CDR1 MDHEN and CDR2 SYDVKM. V dropped 0 bases and J dropped 3 bases, with 27 bases sitting between them. The CDR3 DNA is TGTGCCAGCAGTTTATGGCAGCCCCGGGGGAGCGGGTCGGCGGACTACGAGCAGTACTTC. Translating it yields CASSLWQPRGSGSADYEQYF.

The chain carries TRBV19 and TRBJ1-2; tentative D call: TRBD1 (6 bases). There are 10 residues in the CDR3. The germline gives CDR1 LNHDA, CDR2 SQIVND (reference sequence). V was trimmed by 10 bases and J by 10 bases, leaving 13 bases between them. Here the CDR3 reads CATRQVAYTF. The DNA of the CDR3 is TGTGCCACTAGACAGGTTGCCTACACCTTC.

Ten or more counts support this clonotype. The J gene is TRBJ1-2, the V gene TRBV28, with 10 bases matching TRBD1. CDR1 MDHEN and CDR2 SYDVKM come from the germline V gene. V gave up 3 bases and J gave up 6 bases; unmatched junction bases: 10. The CDR3 loop spans 16 amino acids. CDR3 DNA: TGTGCCAGCAGTTTCCATACCCGGGACAGGGGACATGGCTACACCTTC. Amino acid sequence: CASSFHTRDRGHGYTF.

V gene TRBV27 combines with J gene TRBJ1-3; 10 bases are a match to TRBD1. The germline V gene has CDR1 MNHEY and CDR2 SMNVEV (reference sequence). V trimming: 3 bases; J trimming: 2 bases; junction bases outside the gene matches: 1. This CDR3 has 15 residues. The CDR3 region has the DNA TGTGCCAGCAGTTTGACAGGGGGCACTGGAAACACCATATATTTT. Amino acids: CASSLTGGTGNTIYF.

For this clonotype: This may come from a read error, since a much larger clone is one base off. The chain joins TRBV7-9 to TRBJ2-7, with 7 bases fitting TRBD1. Germline values: CDR1 SEHNR, CDR2 FQNEAQ (reference sequence). The CDR3 covers 12 residues. The V segment lost 4 bases and the J segment 3 bases; nucleotides outside the gene matches: 0. CDR3 amino acids: CASSWDSYEQYF. The CDR3 DNA reads as TGTGCCAGCAGCTGGGACAGCTACGAGCAGTACTTC.

This clonotype has at least ten counts. V and J are TRBV11-1 and TRBJ2-7, with a tentative D call TRBD2 (5 bases). Trimming removed 2 bases at V and 3 bases at J, with 11 bases between. CDR1 is SGHAT, CDR2 FQDESV, per germline (reference sequence). The CDR3 contains 14 residues. CDR3 region: CASSLSPGSYEQYF. Written as DNA, the CDR3 is TGTGCCAGCAGCTTATCTCCGGGAAGCTACGAGCAGTACTTC.

This clonotype was picked up many times. The genes are TRBV28 and TRBJ1-5, with D unclear. The germline V and J ends were trimmed by 5 bases and 3 bases, with 11 bases remaining between them. This CDR3 has 14 residues. The germline CDR1 and CDR2 sequences are MDHEN and SYDVKM. CDR3 in amino acids: CASSPPEFNQPQHF. The CDR3 DNA is TGTGCCAGCAGTCCCCCAGAGTTCAATCAGCCCCAGCATTTT.

The table lists this clonotype with a few counts. The chain employs TRBV6-1 and TRBJ1-6; the match to TRBD1 covers 8 bases. Germline trimming cut 7 bases from V and 9 bases from J; bases unmatched to any gene: 11. CDR1 MNHNS and CDR2 SASEGT come from the germline V gene. This CDR3 is 15 amino acids long. CDR3 residues: CASTPTGARSSPLHF. The CDR3 DNA reads TGTGCCAGCACCCCGACAGGGGCCCGAAGTTCACCCCTCCACTTT.

The chain couples TRBV20-1 to TRBJ2-1; D remains ambiguous. Germline loops: CDR1 DFQATT, CDR2 SNEGSKA (reference sequence). The CDR3 is 13 amino acids. Trimming stripped 6 bases from V and 3 bases from J, with 12 bases between. The CDR3 reads CSAIGSYYNEQFF. CDR3 coding DNA: TGCAGTGCGATCGGGTCGTACTACAATGAGCAGTTCTTC.